The clone carrying this T cell receptor (beta chain) was recorded a few times. Its antigen remains unknown. Time point given: persistent/refractory GD, antithyroid drugs over 5 years with positive TRAb. Following extraction of RNA from PBMCs, that RNA was used to make the TCR library. As collected, the peripheral blood samples measured about 8.1 milliliters each and went into EDTA tubes. This sample is part of a study of regulatory T cells in long-lasting Graves disease. Study observations and caveats: Persistent Graves' patients showed a TCR diversity that was lower than that of newly diagnosed ones.

This CDR3 is 13 amino acids long. V lost 0 bases and J lost 8, with 8 bases in between. Germline loops: CDR1 SGDLS, CDR2 YYNGEE. Investigators prepared the TCR beta libraries by applying iRepertoire HTBI primers and Arm-PCR of CDR3 regions. TCRdb re-called the multiplex PCR reads through MiXCR, storing one row per CDR3 protein. The sample comprises roughly 500,000 distinct CDR3 sequences, 20% to 25% of which are singletons, and roughly 7% rests with the top ten. Specimen: peripheral blood mononuclear cells (PBMCs), collected when the disease was refractory, from a patient treated with antithyroid drugs. The source of this sequence is a female donor with Graves disease. The genes are TRBV9 and TRBJ1-4, with D hard to call. The CDR3 sequence: CASSVGPEEKLFF. CDR3 DNA sequence: TGTGCCAGCAGCGTAGGACCCGAGGAAAAACTGTTTTTT. Full variable domain (outside the CDR3, taken from reference TRBV9 and TRBJ1-4): DSGVTQTPKHLITATGQRVTLRCSPRSGDLSVYWYQQSLDQGLQFLIQYYNGEERAKGNILERFSAQQFPDLHSELNLSSLELGDSALYFCASSVGPEEKLFFGSGTQLSVL.